In this sample, the clone carrying this T cell receptor beta chain turned up a few times. The source of the sample is a study of blood T cell repertoires in COVID-19. Overall study: In each case, the material was cDNA or gDNA derived from T cells, B-cell-depleted T cells, or PBMCs.

Enrolled through a virtual design, the participants were between about 18 and 100 years of age and came from 24 US areas. Researchers sorted participants into cohorts using their self-reported clinical history. Clones were read by immunoSEQ multiplex PCR, and TCRdb kept only the in-frame ones, dropping some. The sample yields roughly 200,000 clones, roughly 90% seen once. The clonotype originates from a middle-aged woman with acute COVID-19. Source material: PBMCs or T cells enriched from blood (not recorded which).

In DNA form, the CDR3 reads TGTGCCAGCAGCCCAGGGACAGGCGTCTTTTTCCAAGAGACCCAGTACTTC. Protein product: CASSPGTGVFFQETQYF. The chain uses TRBV5-4 and TRBJ2-5; TRBD1 matches 8 bases. Germline trimming cut 4 bases from V and 1 base from J; bases unmatched to any gene: 12. The CDR3 contains 17 residues. Germline assignment: CDR1 SGHNT and CDR2 YYREEE (reference sequence). Using reference TRBV5-4 and TRBJ2-5 for the parts outside the CDR3, the full variable domain is ETGVTQSPTHLIKTRGQQVTLRCSSQSGHNTVSWYQQALGQGPQFIFQYYREEENGRGNFPPRFSGLQFPNYSSELNVNALELDDSALYLCASSPGTGVFFQETQYFGPGTRLLVL.